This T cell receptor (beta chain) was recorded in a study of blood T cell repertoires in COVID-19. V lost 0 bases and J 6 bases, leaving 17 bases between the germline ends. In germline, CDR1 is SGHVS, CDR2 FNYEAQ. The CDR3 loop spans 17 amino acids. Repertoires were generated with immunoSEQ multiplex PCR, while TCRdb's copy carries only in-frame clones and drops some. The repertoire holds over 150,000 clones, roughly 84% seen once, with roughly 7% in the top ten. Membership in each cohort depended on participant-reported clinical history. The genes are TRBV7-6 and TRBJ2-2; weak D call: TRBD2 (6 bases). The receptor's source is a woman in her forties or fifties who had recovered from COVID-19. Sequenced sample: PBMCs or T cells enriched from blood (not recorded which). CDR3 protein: CASSLAPGGVGAGELFF. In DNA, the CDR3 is TGTGCCAGCAGCTTAGCACCTGGAGGGGTCGGGGCCGGGGAGCTGTTTTTT. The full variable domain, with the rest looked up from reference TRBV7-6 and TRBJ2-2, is GAGVSQSPRYKVTKRGQDVALRCDPISGHVSLYWYRQALGQGPEFLTYFNYEAQQDKSGLPNDRFSAERPEGSISTLTIQRTEQRDSAMYRCASSLAPGGVGAGELFFGEGSRLTVL.